Detailed here is one T cell receptor beta chain. Its antigen target is currently unknown. There are no base qualities to consult, and no much larger clone falls within one base. Healthy HIV-negative adults with no recently reported acute infections or vaccinations were included as donors. Every donor was a Caucasian adult living in Nashville, Tennessee, USA. CD4+ T cells were enriched by magnetic negative selection, after which naive cells were positively selected on CD45RA and the negative fraction was taken as the memory subset. After blood collection by leukapheresis, PBMCs were isolated using Ficoll-Histopaque density gradient centrifugation and then cryopreserved in the vapor phase of liquid nitrogen. Analytical flow cytometry was used to check the purity and quantity of every magnetically sorted T cell population. Each sorted fraction had its genomic DNA isolated and then quantified by UV absorbance on a Nanodrop 2000c.

Using the deep immunoSEQ assay, TCR CDR3 regions were amplified from genomic DNA by multiplex PCR. Extracted genomic DNA from each cell subset was distributed evenly across all wells of several immunoSEQ 96-well plates, and each plate was treated as a replicate. For sorted subsets, each replicate PCR was loaded with approximately 200 ng genomic DNA, equivalent to roughly 30,000 T cell genomes. Purified libraries were measured with a Qubit 3.0 fluorometer, size-checked on a Bioanalyzer 2100, and measured again with the KAPA Library Quantification kit. Every immunoSEQ 96-well plate was sequenced on a separate single-read 150-cycle Illumina NextSeq 550 flow cell. The original pipeline was this. Because the immunoSEQ output included only junctional sequences and no quality scores, the filtering could not be the same as the filtering used for full-length reads. Sequences were annotated with PyIR, a Python wrapper for IgBLAST v1.9, using IMGT germline references to assign V/J genes and CDR3. Reads were removed for weak V/J assignments (E-value above 1e-6), missing CDR3, stop codons, out-of-frame junctions, or ambiguous translated residues. V3J clonotypes were defined as sequences sharing an identical inferred V gene, J gene, and CDR3 amino acid sequence. Percentage overlap between repertoires was computed as shared unique clonotypes divided by the size of the smaller repertoire. Three approaches were used to assess repertoire richness: RTK rarefaction, the Chao1 estimator, and Recon v2.1 estimates of unobserved clonotypes. Generation probabilities for all TCRbeta clonotypes obtained by the gDNA method from a handful of donors were computed using OLGA. TCRdb carries this immuneACCESS record with in-frame sequences only. Its versions omit some clonotypes, under half of them owing to an unresolved V gene in the studies checked, with the rest unexplained. The V and J calls and clone size are taken from that table; D and trimming were inferred from the DNA. Present in this sample are some 630,000 clones, about three quarters of which were seen just once. The ten largest clones represent under 2% of the sample.

The sample belongs to a study of shared clonotypes between healthy human individuals (dated by TCRdb to about 2020). Regarding the complete study: The cohort comprised a couple of women and a few men aged 18 to 49 years. To increase sequencing depth and limit assay-specific biases, TCR repertoire library preparation and sequencing were carried out by different laboratories using diverse techniques. The study deeply sequenced blood TCR repertoires of roughly five healthy adults to estimate repertoire size and the extent of clonotype sharing between individuals. Each donor's leukapheresis produced roughly between about 0.8 and 8.9 billion PBMCs. For each donor, CD4 naive and CD4 memory were each given three plates, CD8 naive was given two plates, and CD8 memory was given one plate. Study-wide conclusions, independent of this receptor: Based on pairwise subsampling, the degree of clonotype sharing among donors was expected to be affected by sequencing depth. Sampling was limited to blood, and TCR repertoires in tissue likely differ from TCR repertoires in blood. Compared with non-shared clonotypes, clonotypes shared by all four sorted-subset donors had higher generation probabilities. Estimated clonotype richness was generally larger for naive than for memory subsets. Incomplete sequencing was indicated by rarefaction of sorted-subset datasets, despite the large sequencing depth. Because the study included a small number of donors, the genetic and exposure-history diversity represented was limited. Sharing across several donors was observed for approximately 5% of naive CD4, around 3.5% of naive CD8, roughly 2.4% of memory CD4, and roughly 0.4% of memory CD8 clonotypes.

V was cut back by 0 bases and J by 5 bases, leaving a gap of 11 bases between them. CDR1 and CDR2 (SGHVS, FQNEAQ) derive from the germline V gene. The CDR3 covers 14 residues, taking in both the cysteine and the phenylalanine. The kept DNA is CDR3 alone, 42 bases in frame from the first base. This TCR was recovered from a young woman in good health. The chain was built from TRBV7-8 and TRBJ2-7; the D gene cannot be named for sure. Sequencing was carried out using memory CD4+ T cells sorted from blood. The cell subset or site label here, explained by the study, means: CD45RA-negative fraction. The DNA is TGTGCCAGCAGCTTAGCGACTGGTACAGACGAGCAGTACTTC. Its coded protein is CASSLATGTDEQYF.